This T cell receptor beta chain was identified in a study of CD8 T cells in ankylosing spondylitis. This clonotype was picked up many times. One entry per CDR3 protein, called by TCRdb with MiXCR from the 5' RACE reads. The sample consists of approximately 220,000 distinct CDR3 sequences, about 26% of them appearing once. V was pared by 3 bases and J by 2 bases, with 10 bases between. The CDR3 is 15 amino acids. The receptor was derived from a male donor with ankylosing spondylitis or in good health (not recorded which). The rearrangement links TRBV12-3 or TRBV12-4 to TRBJ2-2; D is possibly TRBD2 (6 bases). Sample: blood, either unsorted or a sorted T cell fraction (not recorded which). In DNA form, the CDR3 reads TGTGCCAGCAGTTTCATAGCGGTAAACACCGGGGAGCTGTTTTTT. As protein: CASSFIAVNTGELFF.